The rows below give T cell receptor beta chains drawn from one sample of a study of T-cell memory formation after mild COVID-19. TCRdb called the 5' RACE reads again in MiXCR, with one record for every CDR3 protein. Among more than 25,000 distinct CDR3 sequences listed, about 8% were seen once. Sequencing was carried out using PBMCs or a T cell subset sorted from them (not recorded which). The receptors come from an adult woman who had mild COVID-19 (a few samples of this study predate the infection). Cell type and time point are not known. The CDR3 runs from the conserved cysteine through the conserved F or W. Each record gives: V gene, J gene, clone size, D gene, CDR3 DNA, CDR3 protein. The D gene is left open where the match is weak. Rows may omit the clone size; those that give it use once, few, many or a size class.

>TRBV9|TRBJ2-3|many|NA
TGTGCCAGCAGCGTAGGGGGGGCGTACGGCACAGATACGCAGTATTTT
CASSVGGAYGTDTQYF
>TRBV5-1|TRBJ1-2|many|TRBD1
TGCGCCAGCAGCTTGTCTACAGGGGGGCCCTATGGCTACACCTTC
CASSLSTGGPYGYTF
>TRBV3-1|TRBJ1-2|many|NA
TGTGCCAGCAGCCCATCGGGGGAATTCGGCTACACCTTC
CASSPSGEFGYTF
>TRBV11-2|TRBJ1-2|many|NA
TGTGCCAGCAGCTTAGAACCAGGGGCTTCCCTTTATGGCTACACCTTC
CASSLEPGASLYGYTF
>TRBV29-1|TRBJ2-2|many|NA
TGCAGCGGCGGGGACTGGGGAACCGGGGAGCTGTTTTTT
CSGGDWGTGELFF
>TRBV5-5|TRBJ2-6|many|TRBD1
TGTGCCAGCAGCCAAGGGGGCAATGGGGCCAACGTCCTGACTTTC
CASSQGGNGANVLTF
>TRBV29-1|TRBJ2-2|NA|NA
TGCAGCGTTGACGCCCCGGACGCGAACACCGGGGAGCTGTTTTTT
CSVDAPDANTGELFF
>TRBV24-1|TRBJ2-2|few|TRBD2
TGTGCCACCCCGAGGGGAGCTAGCGGGAGGGCCCGGAGCACCGGGGAGCTGTTTTTT
CATPRGASGRARSTGELFF
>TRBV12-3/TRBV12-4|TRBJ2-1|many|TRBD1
TGTGCCAGCAATAAACGGACAGGGGACGAGCAGTTCTTC
CASNKRTGDEQFF
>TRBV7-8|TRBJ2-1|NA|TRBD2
TGTGCCAGCAGTTCCAGCGGGAGAACCGCCTACAATGAGCAGTTCTTC
CASSSSGRTAYNEQFF
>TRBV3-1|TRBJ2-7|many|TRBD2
TGTGCCAGCAGCCCCCGGACTAGCGGGGTCGGCGAGCAGTACTTC
CASSPRTSGVGEQYF
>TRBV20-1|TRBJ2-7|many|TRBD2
TGCAGTGCTAGCGGGAGGGCCTACGAGCAGTACTTC
CSASGRAYEQYF
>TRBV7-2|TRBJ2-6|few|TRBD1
TGTGCCAGCAGCCTCTCCGGGACAGGCAATGGGGCCAACGTCCTGACTTTC
CASSLSGTGNGANVLTF
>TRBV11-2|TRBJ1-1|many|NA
TGTGCCAGCAGCCCTCGGCCGGGCTTATGGCCTGAAGCTTTCTTT
CASSPRPGLWPEAFF
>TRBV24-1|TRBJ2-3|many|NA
TGTGCCACCAGTCCCGGGAGCACAGATACGCAGTATTTT
CATSPGSTDTQYF
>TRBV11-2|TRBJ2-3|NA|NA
TGTGCCAGCAGCTTACTGAGGGAAGCCACAGATACGCAGTATTTT
CASSLLREATDTQYF
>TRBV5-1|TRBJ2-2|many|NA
TGCGCCAGCAGCAAGGACACCTCGAACACCGGGGAGCTGTTTTTT
CASSKDTSNTGELFF
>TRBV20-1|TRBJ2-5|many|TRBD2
TGCAGTGCTAGAGACCCCCGGGAGGCAGAGACCCAGTACTTC
CSARDPREAETQYF
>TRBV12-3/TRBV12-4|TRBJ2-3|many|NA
TGTGCCAGCACCCACAACACAATAGGGGTAGGGTCCCCTGGTACGCAGTATTTT
CASTHNTIGVGSPGTQYF
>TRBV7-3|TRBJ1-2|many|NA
TGTGCCAGCAGCTCGAGTGGCGGATCAGGAGGCTACACCTTC
CASSSSGGSGGYTF
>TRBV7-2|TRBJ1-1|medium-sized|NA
TGTGCCAGCAGCTTAGAAGTGGTTGGGATCGCTGAAGCTTTCTTT
CASSLEVVGIAEAFF
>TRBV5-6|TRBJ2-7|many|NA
TGTGCCAGCAGCTTACCGGCAGGGAACGAGCAGTACTTC
CASSLPAGNEQYF
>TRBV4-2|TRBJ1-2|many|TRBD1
TGTGCCAGCAGCCAGGAGGGGGCAGTTAACTATGGCTACACCTTC
CASSQEGAVNYGYTF